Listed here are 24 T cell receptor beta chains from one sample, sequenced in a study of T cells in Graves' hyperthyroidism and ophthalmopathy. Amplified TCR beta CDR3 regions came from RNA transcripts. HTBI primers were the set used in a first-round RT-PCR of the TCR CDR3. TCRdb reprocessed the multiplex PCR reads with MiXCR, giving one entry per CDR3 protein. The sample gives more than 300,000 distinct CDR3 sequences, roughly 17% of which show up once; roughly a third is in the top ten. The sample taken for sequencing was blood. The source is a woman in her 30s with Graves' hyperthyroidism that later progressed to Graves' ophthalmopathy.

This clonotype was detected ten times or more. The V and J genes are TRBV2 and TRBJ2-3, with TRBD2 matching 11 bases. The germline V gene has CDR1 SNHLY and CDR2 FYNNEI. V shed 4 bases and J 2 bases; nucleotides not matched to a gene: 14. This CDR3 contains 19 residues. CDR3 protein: CASSVLLAGGGDDTDTQYF. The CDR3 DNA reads TGTGCCAGCAGTGTGTTGCTAGCGGGGGGAGGAGATGACACAGATACGCAGTATTTT.

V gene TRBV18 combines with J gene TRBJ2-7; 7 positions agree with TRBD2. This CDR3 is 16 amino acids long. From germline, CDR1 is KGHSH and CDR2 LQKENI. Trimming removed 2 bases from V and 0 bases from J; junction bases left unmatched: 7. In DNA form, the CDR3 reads TGTGCCAGCTCACCATCTCTAGCGGATTCCTCCTACGAGCAGTACTTC. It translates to CASSPSLADSSYEQYF.

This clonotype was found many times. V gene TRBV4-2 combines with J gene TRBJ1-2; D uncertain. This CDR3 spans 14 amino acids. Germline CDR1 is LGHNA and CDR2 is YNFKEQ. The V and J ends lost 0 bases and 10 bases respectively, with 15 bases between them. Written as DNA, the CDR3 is TGTGCCAGCAGCCAAGAGGGCAGGACTAAGGACTACACCTTC. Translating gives CASSQEGRTKDYTF.

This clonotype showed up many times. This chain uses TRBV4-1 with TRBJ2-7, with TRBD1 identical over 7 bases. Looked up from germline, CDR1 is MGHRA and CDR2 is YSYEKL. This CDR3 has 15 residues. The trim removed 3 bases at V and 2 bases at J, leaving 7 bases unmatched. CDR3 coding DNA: TGCGCCAGCAGCCAGGGACAGAGTGCCCCCTACGAGCAGTACTTC. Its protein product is CASSQGQSAPYEQYF.

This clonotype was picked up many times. CDR3 sequence: CASTLTGNADTQYF. In nucleotides, the CDR3 is TGTGCCAGTACCCTGACAGGGAACGCAGATACGCAGTATTTT. The chain carries TRBV19 and TRBJ2-3; 7 nucleotides match TRBD1. Trimming removed 7 bases from V and 4 bases from J; junction bases left unmatched: 8. The CDR3 has 14 residues. CDR1 and CDR2 from the germline V gene are LNHDA and SQIVND (reference sequence). Looking up the rest from reference TRBV19 and TRBJ2-3 gives the full variable domain: DGGITQSPKYLFRKEGQNVTLSCEQNLNHDAMYWYRQDPGQGLRLIYYSQIVNDFQKGDIAEGYSVSREKKESFPLTVTSAQKNPTAFYLCASTLTGNADTQYFGPGTRLTVL.

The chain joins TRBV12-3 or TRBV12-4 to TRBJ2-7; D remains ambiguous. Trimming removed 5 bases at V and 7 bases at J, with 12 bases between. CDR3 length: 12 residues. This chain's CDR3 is CASSASQGEQYV. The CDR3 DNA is TGTGCCAGCAGTGCATCCCAAGGGGAGCAGTACGTC.

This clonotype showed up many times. CDR3 coding DNA: TGTGCCAGCAGTTCCTACCCGGACAGGGTGGGCACTGAAGCTTTCTTT. This translates into CASSSYPDRVGTEAFF. This chain joins TRBV27 and TRBJ1-1, with 8 bases aligning to TRBD1. CDR3 size: 16 residues. Trimming at V came to 4 bases and at J to 4 bases, leaving 11 bases not matched to a gene. CDR1 and CDR2 (germline): MNHEY, SMNVEV (reference sequence).

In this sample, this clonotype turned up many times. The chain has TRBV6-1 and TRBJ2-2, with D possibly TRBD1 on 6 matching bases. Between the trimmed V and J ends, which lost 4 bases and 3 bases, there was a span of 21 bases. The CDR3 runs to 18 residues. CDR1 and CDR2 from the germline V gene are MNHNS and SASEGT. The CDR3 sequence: CASSVKRPGQQYTGELFF. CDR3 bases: TGTGCCAGCAGTGTTAAACGCCCGGGACAACAATACACCGGGGAGCTGTTTTTT.

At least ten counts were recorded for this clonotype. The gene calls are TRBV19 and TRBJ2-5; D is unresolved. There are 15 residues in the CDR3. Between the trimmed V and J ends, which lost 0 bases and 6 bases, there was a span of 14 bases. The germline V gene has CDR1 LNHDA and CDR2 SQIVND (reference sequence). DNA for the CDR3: TGTGCCAGTAGTATAGATCGGGCGGCGCTGAAGACCCAGTACTTC. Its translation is CASSIDRAALKTQYF.

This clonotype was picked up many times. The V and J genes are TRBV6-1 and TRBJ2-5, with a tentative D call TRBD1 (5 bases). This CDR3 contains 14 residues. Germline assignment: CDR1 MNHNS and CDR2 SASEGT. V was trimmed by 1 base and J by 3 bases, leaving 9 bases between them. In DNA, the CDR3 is TGTGCCAGCAGTGAAGGGTCAGGGAAAGAGACCCAGTACTTC. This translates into CASSEGSGKETQYF.

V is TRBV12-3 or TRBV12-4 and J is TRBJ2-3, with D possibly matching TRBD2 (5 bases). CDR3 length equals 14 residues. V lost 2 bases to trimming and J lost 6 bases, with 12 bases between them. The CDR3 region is CASSLTSSGDTQYF. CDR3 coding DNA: TGTGCCAGCAGTTTAACTAGTTCCGGGGATACGCAGTATTTT.

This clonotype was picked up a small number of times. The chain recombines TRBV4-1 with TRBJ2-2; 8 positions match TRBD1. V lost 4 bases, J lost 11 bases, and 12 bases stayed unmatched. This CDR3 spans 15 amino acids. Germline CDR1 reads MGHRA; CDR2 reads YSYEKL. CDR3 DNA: TGCGCCAGCAGCCCGGACAGGGTAAAGGAAAGCGAGCTGTTTTTT. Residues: CASSPDRVKESELFF.

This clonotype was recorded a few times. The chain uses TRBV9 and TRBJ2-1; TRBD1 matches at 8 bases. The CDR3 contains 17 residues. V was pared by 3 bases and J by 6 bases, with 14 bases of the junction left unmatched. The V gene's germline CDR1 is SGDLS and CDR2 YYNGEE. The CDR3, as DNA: TGTGCCAGCAGCGAGGCCCCTGGACAGGGAGGTTTCAATGAGCAGTTCTTC. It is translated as CASSEAPGQGGFNEQFF.

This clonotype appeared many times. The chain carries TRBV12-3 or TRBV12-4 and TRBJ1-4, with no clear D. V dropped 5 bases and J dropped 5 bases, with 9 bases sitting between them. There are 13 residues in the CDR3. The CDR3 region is CASSRVPNEKLFF. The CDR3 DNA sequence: TGTGCCAGCAGTCGAGTCCCGAATGAAAAACTGTTTTTT.

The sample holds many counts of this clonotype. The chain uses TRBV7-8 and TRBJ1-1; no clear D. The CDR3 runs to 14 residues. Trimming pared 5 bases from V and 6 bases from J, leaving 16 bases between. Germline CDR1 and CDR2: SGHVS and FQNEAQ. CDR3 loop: CASSDDGEGPEAFF. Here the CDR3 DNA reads TGTGCCAGCAGCGACGACGGGGAAGGTCCTGAAGCTTTCTTT.

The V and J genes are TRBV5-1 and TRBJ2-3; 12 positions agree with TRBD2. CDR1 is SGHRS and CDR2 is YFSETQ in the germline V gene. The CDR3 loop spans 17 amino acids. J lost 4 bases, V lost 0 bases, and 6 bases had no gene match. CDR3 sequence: CASSLGLAGGPADTQYF. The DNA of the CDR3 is TGCGCCAGCAGCTTGGGCCTAGCGGGGGGGCCGGCAGATACGCAGTATTTT.

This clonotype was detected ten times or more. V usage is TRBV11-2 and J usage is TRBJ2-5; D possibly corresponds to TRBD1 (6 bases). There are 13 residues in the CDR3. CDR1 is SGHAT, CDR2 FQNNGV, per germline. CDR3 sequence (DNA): TGTGCTTCTGGGGGCCTTTTCCAAGAGACCCAGTACTTC. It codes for CASGGLFQETQYF.

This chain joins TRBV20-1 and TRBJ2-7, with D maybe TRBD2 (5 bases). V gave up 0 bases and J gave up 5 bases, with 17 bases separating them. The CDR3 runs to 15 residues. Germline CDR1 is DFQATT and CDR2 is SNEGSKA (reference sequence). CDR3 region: CSARDIGSGTDEQYF. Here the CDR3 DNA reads TGCAGTGCTAGAGATATTGGCAGCGGTACGGACGAGCAGTACTTC.

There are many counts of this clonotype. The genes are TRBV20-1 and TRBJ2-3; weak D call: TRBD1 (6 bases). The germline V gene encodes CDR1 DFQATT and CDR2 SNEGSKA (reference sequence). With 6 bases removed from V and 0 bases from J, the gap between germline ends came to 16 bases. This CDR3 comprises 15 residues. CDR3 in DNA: TGCAGTGCCACCACTGGACAGAAGAGCACAGATACGCAGTATTTT. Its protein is CSATTGQKSTDTQYF.

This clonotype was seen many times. CDR3 loop: CSVESMDRGNEQYF. CDR3 nucleotide sequence: TGCAGCGTTGAATCGATGGACAGGGGTAACGAGCAGTACTTC. The chain uses TRBV29-1 and TRBJ2-7; 9 nucleotides match TRBD1. The germline V gene has CDR1 SQVTM and CDR2 ANQGSEA. This CDR3 is built from 14 residues. The V and J ends lost 2 bases and 5 bases, in that order; junction bases with no gene match: 7.

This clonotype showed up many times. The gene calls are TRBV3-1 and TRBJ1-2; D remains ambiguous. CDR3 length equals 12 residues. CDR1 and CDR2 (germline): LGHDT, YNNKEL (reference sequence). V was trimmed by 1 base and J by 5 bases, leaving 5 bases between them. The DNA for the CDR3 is TGTGCCAGCAGCCAAGGGGGTTATGGCTACACCTTC. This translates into CASSQGGYGYTF.

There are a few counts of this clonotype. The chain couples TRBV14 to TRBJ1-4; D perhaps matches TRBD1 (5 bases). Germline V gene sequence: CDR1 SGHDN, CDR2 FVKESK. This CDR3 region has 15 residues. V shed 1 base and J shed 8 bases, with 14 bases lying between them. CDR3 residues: CASSQGGRGREKLFF. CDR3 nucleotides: TGTGCCAGCAGCCAAGGTGGTAGGGGAAGAGAAAAACTGTTTTTT.

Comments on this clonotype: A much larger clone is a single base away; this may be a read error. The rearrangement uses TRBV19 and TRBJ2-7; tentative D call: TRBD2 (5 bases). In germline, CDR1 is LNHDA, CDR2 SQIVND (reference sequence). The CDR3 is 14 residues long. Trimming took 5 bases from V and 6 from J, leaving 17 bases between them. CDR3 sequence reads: CASSRASGSCEQYF. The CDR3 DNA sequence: TGTGCCAGTAGTCGGGCCAGCGGAAGCTGCGAGCAGTACTTC.

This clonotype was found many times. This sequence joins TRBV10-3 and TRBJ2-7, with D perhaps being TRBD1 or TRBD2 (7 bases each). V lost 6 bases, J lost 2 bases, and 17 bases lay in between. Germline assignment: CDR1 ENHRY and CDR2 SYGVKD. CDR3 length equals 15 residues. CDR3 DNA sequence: TGTGCCATCAGGCGGCAGGGAGGGGGCACCTACGAGCAGTACTTC. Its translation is CAIRRQGGGTYEQYF.